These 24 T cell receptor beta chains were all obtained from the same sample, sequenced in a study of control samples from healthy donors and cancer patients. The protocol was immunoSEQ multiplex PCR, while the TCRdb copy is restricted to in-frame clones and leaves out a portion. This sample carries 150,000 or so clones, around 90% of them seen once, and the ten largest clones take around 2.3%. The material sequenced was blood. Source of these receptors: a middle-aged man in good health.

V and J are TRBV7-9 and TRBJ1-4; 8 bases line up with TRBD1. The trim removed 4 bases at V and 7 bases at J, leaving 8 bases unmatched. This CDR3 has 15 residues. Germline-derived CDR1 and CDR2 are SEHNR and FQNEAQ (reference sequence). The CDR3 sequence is CASSYLTGAGEKLFF. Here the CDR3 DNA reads TGTGCCAGCAGCTATCTGACAGGGGCGGGTGAAAAACTGTTTTTT.

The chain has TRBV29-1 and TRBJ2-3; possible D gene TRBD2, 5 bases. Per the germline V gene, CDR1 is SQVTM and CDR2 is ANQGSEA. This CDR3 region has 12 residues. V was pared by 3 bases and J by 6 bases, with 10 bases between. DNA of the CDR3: TGCAGCGTTGAGAGGGTTAGTGATACGCAGTATTTT. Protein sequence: CSVERVSDTQYF.

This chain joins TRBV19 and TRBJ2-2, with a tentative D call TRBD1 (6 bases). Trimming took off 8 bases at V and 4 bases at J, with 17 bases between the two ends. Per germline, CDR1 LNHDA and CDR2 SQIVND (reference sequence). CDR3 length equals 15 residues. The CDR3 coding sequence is TGTGCCAGTCCGGACAGTAACGAGTGCACCGGGGAGCTGTTTTTT. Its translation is CASPDSNECTGELFF.

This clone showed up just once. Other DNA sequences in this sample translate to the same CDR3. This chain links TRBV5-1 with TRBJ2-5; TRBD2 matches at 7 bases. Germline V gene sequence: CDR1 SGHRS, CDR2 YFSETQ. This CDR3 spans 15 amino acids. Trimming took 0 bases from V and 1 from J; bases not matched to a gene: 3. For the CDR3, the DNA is TGCGCCAGCAGCTTGGCGGGAGGTACCCAAGAGACCCAGTACTTC. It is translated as CASSLAGGTQETQYF.

The CDR3 spells CASSPRDSSLGEQFF. The CDR3 nucleotides are TGTGCCAGCAGCCCCCGGGACTCCTCTCTGGGTGAGCAGTTCTTC. The chain has TRBV9 and TRBJ2-1; weak D call: TRBD2 (6 bases). V was cut by 4 bases and J by 9 bases, with 20 bases left in between. CDR1 and CDR2 from the germline V gene are SGDLS and YYNGEE. This CDR3 is built from 15 residues.

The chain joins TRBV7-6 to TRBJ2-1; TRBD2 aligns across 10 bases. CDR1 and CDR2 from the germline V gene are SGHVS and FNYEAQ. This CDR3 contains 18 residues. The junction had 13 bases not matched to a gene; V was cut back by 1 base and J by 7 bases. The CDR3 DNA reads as TGTGCCAGCAGCTTAGATCGTAGATCTAGCGGGGGATCTAATGAGCAGTTCTTC. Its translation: CASSLDRRSSGGSNEQFF.

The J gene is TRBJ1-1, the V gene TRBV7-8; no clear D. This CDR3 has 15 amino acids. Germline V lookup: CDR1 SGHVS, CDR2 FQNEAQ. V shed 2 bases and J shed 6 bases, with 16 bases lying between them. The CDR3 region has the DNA TGTGCCAGCAGCTTACGGTGGCAACACGGGGCTGAAGCTTTCTTT. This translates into CASSLRWQHGAEAFF. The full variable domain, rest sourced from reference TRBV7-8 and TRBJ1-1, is GAGVSQSPRYKVAKRGQDVALRCDPISGHVSLFWYQQALGQGPEFLTYFQNEAQLDKSGLPSDRFFAERPEGSVSTLKIQRTQQEDSAVYLCASSLRWQHGAEAFFGQGTRLTVV.

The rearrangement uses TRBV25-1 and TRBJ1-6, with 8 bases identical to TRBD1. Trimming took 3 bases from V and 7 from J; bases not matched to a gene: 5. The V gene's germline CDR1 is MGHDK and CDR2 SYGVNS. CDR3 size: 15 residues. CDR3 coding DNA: TGTGCCAGCAGTGATCCAAACAGGGGGAATTCACCCCTCCACTTT. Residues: CASSDPNRGNSPLHF.

The DNA for the CDR3 is TGTGCCAGTAGTACCAGCCGGGACAGGGGGCCTGAGCAGTTCTTC. Amino acids: CASSTSRDRGPEQFF. The chain uses TRBV19 and TRBJ2-1; the match to TRBD1 covers 12 bases. Germline V gives CDR1 LNHDA, CDR2 SQIVND (reference sequence). CDR3 length equals 15 residues. Trimming took 4 bases from V and 9 from J; bases not matched to a gene: 7.

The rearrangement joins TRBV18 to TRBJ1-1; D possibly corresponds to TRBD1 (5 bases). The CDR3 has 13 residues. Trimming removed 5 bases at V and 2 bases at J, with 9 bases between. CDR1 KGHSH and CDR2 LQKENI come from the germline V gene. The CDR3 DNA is TGTGCCAGCTCAGTACAGGCCAACACTGAAGCTTTCTTT. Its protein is CASSVQANTEAFF.

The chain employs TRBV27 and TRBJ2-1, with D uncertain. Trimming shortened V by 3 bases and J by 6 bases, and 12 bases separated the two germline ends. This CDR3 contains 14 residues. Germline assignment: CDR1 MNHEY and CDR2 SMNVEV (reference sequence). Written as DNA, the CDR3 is TGTGCCAGCAGTTTGGGTGACTTGAGCAATGAGCAGTTCTTC. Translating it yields CASSLGDLSNEQFF.

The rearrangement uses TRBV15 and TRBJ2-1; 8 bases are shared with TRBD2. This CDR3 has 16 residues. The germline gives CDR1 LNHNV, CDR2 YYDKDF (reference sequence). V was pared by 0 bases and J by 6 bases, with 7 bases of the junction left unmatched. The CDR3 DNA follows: TGTGCCACCAGCAGAGATTTGGCGGGGGGAGTCAATGAGCAGTTCTTC. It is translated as CATSRDLAGGVNEQFF.

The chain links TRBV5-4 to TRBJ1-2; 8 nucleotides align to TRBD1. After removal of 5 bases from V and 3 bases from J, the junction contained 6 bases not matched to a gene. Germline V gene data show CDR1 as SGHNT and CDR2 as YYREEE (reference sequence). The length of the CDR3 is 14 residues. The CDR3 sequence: CASRQGGMDYGYTF. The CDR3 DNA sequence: TGTGCCAGCAGACAGGGGGGTATGGACTATGGCTACACCTTC.

This CDR3 reads CASSAHRGDTEAFF. The CDR3 nucleotides are TGTGCCAGCAGCGCACACCGGGGGGATACTGAAGCTTTCTTT. The chain combines TRBV7-3 with TRBJ1-1; a weak D match, TRBD1 (5 bases). This CDR3 is 14 amino acids long. Germline loops: CDR1 SGHTA, CDR2 FQGTGA. Trimming pared 5 bases from V and 5 bases from J, leaving 15 bases between.

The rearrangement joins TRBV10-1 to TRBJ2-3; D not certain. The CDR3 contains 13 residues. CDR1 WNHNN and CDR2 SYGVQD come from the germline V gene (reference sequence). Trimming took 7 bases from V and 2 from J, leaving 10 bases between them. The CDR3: CASTPDPTDTQYF. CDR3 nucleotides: TGCGCCAGCACCCCGGATCCCACAGATACGCAGTATTTT.

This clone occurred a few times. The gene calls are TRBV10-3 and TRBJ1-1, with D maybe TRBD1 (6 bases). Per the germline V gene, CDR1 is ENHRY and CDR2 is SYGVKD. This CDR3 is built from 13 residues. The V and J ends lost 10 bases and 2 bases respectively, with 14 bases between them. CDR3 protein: CATAGHRNTEAFF. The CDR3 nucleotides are TGTGCCACGGCGGGACACAGAAACACTGAAGCTTTCTTT.

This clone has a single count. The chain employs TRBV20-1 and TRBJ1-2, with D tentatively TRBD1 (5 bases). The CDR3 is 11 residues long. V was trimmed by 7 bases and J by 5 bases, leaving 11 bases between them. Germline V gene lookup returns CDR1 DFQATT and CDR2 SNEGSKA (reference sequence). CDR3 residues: CSVGEGYGYTF. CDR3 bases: TGCAGTGTTGGGGAGGGGTATGGCTACACCTTC.

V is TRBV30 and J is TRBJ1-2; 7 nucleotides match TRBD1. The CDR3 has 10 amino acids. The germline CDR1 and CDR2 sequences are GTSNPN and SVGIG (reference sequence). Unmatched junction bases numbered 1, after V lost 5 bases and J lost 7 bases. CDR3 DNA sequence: TGTGCCTGGCCAGGGGGTGGCTACACCTTC. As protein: CAWPGGGYTF.

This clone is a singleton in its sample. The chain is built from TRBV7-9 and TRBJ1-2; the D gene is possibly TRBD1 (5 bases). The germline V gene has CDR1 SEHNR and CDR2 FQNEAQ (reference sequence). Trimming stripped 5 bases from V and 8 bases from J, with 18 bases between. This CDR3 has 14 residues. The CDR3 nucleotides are TGTGCCAGCAGCCAAGAGGGACGGACTTGGGGCTACACCTTC. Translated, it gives CASSQEGRTWGYTF.

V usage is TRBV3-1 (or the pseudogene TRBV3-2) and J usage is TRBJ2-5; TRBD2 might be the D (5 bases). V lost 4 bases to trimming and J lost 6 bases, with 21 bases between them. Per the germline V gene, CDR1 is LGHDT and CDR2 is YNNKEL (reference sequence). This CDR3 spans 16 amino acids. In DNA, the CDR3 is TGTGCCAGCAGCCTAGCGTCGCCGGGCCACGCAAAGACCCAGTACTTC. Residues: CASSLASPGHAKTQYF.

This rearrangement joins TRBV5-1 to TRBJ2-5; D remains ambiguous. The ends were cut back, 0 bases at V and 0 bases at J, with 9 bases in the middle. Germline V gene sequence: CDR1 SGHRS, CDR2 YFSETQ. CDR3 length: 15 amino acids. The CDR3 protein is CASSLVSRDQETQYF. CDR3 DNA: TGCGCCAGCAGCTTGGTTTCCAGAGACCAAGAGACCCAGTACTTC.

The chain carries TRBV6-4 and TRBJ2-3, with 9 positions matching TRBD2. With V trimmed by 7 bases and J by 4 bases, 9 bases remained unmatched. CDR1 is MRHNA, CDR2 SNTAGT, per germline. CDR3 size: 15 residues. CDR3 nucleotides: TGTGCCAGCATCCGGCGGGGGGGAGAAGCAGATACGCAGTATTTT. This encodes CASIRRGGEADTQYF.

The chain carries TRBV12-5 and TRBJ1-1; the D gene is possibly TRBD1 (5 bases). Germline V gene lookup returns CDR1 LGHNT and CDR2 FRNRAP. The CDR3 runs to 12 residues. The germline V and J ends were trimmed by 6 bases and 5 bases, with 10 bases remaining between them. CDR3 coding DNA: TGTGCTAGTGGCACGACAGTGACTGAAGCTTTCTTT. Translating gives CASGTTVTEAFF.

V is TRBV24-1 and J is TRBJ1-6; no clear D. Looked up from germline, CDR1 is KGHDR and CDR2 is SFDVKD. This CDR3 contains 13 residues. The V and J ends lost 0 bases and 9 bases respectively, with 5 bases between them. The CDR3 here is CATSDLPGSPLHF. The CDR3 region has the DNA TGTGCCACCAGTGATTTGCCGGGTTCACCCCTCCACTTT.